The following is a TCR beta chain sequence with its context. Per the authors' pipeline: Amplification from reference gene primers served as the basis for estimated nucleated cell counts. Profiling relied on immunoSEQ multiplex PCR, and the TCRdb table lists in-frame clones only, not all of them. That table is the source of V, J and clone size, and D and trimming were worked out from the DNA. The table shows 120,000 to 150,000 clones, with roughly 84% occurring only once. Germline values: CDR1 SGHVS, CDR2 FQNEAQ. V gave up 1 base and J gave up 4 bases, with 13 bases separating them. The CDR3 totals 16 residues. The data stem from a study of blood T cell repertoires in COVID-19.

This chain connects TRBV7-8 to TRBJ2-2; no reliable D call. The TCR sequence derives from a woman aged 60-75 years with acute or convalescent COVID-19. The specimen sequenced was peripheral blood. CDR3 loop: CASSLVKSSGTGELFF. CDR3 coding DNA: TGTGCCAGCAGCTTAGTCAAGTCTTCGGGCACCGGGGAGCTGTTTTTT.